Reported below is one T cell receptor (beta chain). Its antigen is undetermined. The data are from a study of human T cells and chemical hapten exposure. Study background: Skin of the upper inner arm, approximately 2 cm by approximately 2 cm, received 2% DPC for sensitization. Diphenylcyclopropenone was applied weekly to patients' scalps across the roughly 23-week study.

This CDR3 comprises 14 residues. V lost 4 bases, J lost 2 bases, and 4 bases stayed unmatched. CDR1 and CDR2 from the germline V gene are KGHSH and LQKENI. The sample's time point: patch test 2, 6 weeks after DPC sensitization. The treatment: therapeutic diphenylcyclopropenone sensitization with weekly scalp DPC. Someone pulled total RNA out of unfractionated whole blood. Study-wide results and limits: TCRs whose frequency exceeded 1 in 1000 remained the same following DPC sensitization.

Each CDR3 protein is one row after TCRdb ran MiXCR on the RACE reads. The sample shows a few hundred thousand distinct CDR3 sequences, about 6% of them seen only once. The sequence came from a woman aged 18-29 years with alopecia areata. Some clones in this sample may be carry-over from other donors' samples. The chain uses TRBV18 and TRBJ2-5, with 7 bases matching TRBD1. The sample was whole blood, taken in connection with sensitization to the hapten diphenylcyclopropenone (DPC). The CDR3 DNA sequence: TGTGCCAGCTCACTCCGGGACAGACAAGAGACCCAGTACTTC. Residues: CASSLRDRQETQYF.